This T cell receptor (beta chain) was recorded in a study of shared clonotypes between healthy human individuals. On the study more broadly: Plates per donor: three CD4 naive, three CD4 memory, two CD8 naive, one CD8 memory.

General study findings and limits: Clonotype sharing among donors, it was expected, would be affected by sequencing depth. Between a few donors, naive CD4 clonotypes were shared at a level of around 4.8%.

As concerns this clone: What it binds is unknown.

Clones were read by immunoSEQ multiplex PCR, and TCRdb kept only the in-frame ones, dropping some. The sample comprises approximately 1,000,000 clones, around 78% of which are singletons, and approximately 0.52% rests with the top ten. What was sequenced was memory CD4+ T cells from PBMCs. Subset given: CD45RA-negative fraction. The clonotype was recovered from a man aged 18 to 29 in good health. Some clones in this sample may be carry-over from other donors' samples.

CDR3 loop: CAWSTSGRRNEQFF. CDR3 bases: TGTGCCTGGAGTACTAGCGGGAGACGCAATGAGCAGTTCTTC. The chain is built from TRBV30 and TRBJ2-1; 11 nucleotides agree with TRBD2. V shed 2 bases, J shed 6 bases, and the junction held 3 bases outside the gene matches. The CDR3 loop spans 14 amino acids. Germline CDR1 is GTSNPN and CDR2 is SVGIG (reference sequence). Full variable domain (missing parts from reference TRBV30 and TRBJ2-1): SQTIHQWPATLVQPVGSPLSLECTVEGTSNPNLYWYRQAAGRGLQLLFYSVGIGQISSEVPQNLSASRPQDRQFILSSKKLLLSDSGFYLCAWSTSGRRNEQFFGPGTRLTVL.